This T cell receptor (gamma chain) is from a study of intestinal T cells in coeliac disease (dated by TCRdb to 2018 to 2021). Notes on the research overall: In the TRG cohort, coeliac patients were much younger than controls, with a mean age of roughly 15 years compared with 50 to 70 years. The TCR-delta (TRD) cohort comprised duodenal biopsies from around 10 coeliac disease patients and around 10 non-coeliac controls. A second, larger TCR-gamma (TRG) cohort comprised duodenal biopsies from about 35 coeliac disease patients and some 21 non-coeliac controls. General study outcomes and caveats: FFPE-derived DNA was found to be relatively degraded, and loss of a proportion of TCR sequences in each sample was likely caused by this degradation. In training, clustering based on TRD kmers put every one of the 22 biopsies in the right class, and the leave-one-out accuracy was reported as 91%. Of about 54 biopsies, around 50 (around 94%) were correctly classified by TRG clustering, which had a reported leave-one-out accuracy of about 90%. There was no way to tell repeated CDR3 amino acid sequences apart from PCR duplicates. Age was significantly different between the coeliac and control groups, but splitting the analysis by age did not give a significant classification.

The CDR3 runs 11 amino acids, cysteine and phenylalanine included. The retained sequence is limited to the CDR3, 33 bases, with the frame set at the first base. Ends trimmed: V by 8 bases, J by 6 bases; bases unmatched to a gene: 5. The library was obtained by multiplex PCR. TCRdb names Ion Torrent PGM as the instrument used. TRG repertoires were amplified from approximately 0.2 ug of biopsy DNA using the LymphoTrack kit, whose primers carry Illumina adapters. TRG amplicons were cleaned up with AMPure XP beads, measured on a 2100 Bioanalyzer, and combined in equimolar amounts. Sequencing of TRG libraries was performed on an Ion PGM instrument. In the original analysis: FastX removed reads in which more than 10% of nucleotides fell below the per-patient third-quartile quality score. Reads were aligned with IMGT/HighV-QUEST to assign V, D and J genes, identify CDR3 regions and assess functionality. After the sequences were translated into amino acids, every sequence predicted to be non-functional was thrown out. CDR3s were split into kmers with and without positional annotation, PCA was performed on kmer frequencies, and samples were clustered using all 1023 combinations of PCs 1-10. Classification was validated by leave-one-out cross-validation, in which parameters were re-optimised on the remaining samples each time. Using the vegan R package, Shannon diversity was calculated from repeated random subsamples whose size matched the lowest read count. TCRdb reprocessed the public data with the CATT caller; entries with the same nucleotide sequence were combined afterwards. The authors' filters were not applied to this entry. The sample table holds thousands of gamma-chain clones, of which 45% were seen once. In total, the top ten clones hold approximately 5% of the sample.

For each case, genomic DNA was isolated from ten 5-um FFPE scrolls with the QIAamp DNA FFPE tissue kit. To test whether coeliac disease can be classified from the TCR repertoire, the study used fully anonymised formalin-fixed paraffin-embedded duodenal biopsies that were not needed for diagnosis. As to this clone: Its antigen is unknown. Nothing much larger sits one base from this clone, and base qualities are not available.

The specimen was a duodenal biopsy. Here the chain combines TRGV10 and TRGJ1 or TRGJ2. TRGV10 is identified as an open reading frame with a role that is uncertain. The sequence derives from a human donor with celiac disease. The nucleotide sequence is given as TGTGCTGCGTGGGAGCCTTATAAGAAACTCTTT. Translated, it gives CAAWEPYKKLF.